Following are 26 T cell receptor beta chains from one sample sequenced in a study of shared clonotypes between healthy human individuals. The protocol was immunoSEQ multiplex PCR, while the TCRdb copy is restricted to in-frame clones and leaves out a portion. The sample contains some 1,100,000 clones, about 80% of which appear only once. Sequenced material: memory CD4+ T cells from PBMCs. Subset meaning: CD45RA-negative fraction. These receptors were obtained from a young man in good health. Some clones in this sample may be carry-over from other donors' samples.

This chain links TRBV6-5 with TRBJ1-1, with D possibly being TRBD1 (6 bases). This CDR3 contains 15 residues. The germline V and J ends were trimmed by 0 bases and 4 bases, with 12 bases remaining between them. Germline lookup yields CDR1 MNHEY and CDR2 SVGAGI. CDR3 nucleotides: TGTGCCAGCAGTTACTCGCAGGGGAGTCGCACTGAAGCTTTCTTT. It specifies CASSYSQGSRTEAFF.

This chain connects TRBV14 to TRBJ2-5; a possible D gene is TRBD1 (6 bases). V lost 4 bases and J 1 base, leaving 10 bases between the germline ends. Germline V gene lookup returns CDR1 SGHDN and CDR2 FVKESK. This CDR3 region has 14 residues. For the CDR3, the DNA is TGTGCCAGCAGCCGAGACAGGACCCAAGAGACCCAGTACTTC. Translated, it gives CASSRDRTQETQYF.

This chain connects TRBV28 to TRBJ1-5; maybe TRBD1 (6 bases). This CDR3 region has 15 residues. Trimming took 6 bases from V and 2 from J, leaving 14 bases between them. Germline CDR1 reads MDHEN; CDR2 reads SYDVKM. CDR3 in amino acids: CASRFGAGGNQPQHF. For the CDR3, the DNA is TGTGCCAGCAGATTTGGGGCAGGGGGCAATCAGCCCCAGCATTTT.

The J gene is TRBJ2-7, the V gene TRBV19, with TRBD2 identical over 13 bases. The CDR3 has 19 amino acids. The germline gives CDR1 LNHDA, CDR2 SQIVND (reference sequence). With V trimmed by 4 bases and J by 5 bases, 17 bases remained unmatched. The CDR3 sequence is CASSRNLRLAGGLKDEQYF. Here the CDR3 DNA reads TGTGCCAGTAGTAGAAACCTTCGACTAGCGGGAGGCCTTAAGGACGAGCAGTACTTC.

The chain joins TRBV4-1 to TRBJ2-1, with a tentative D call TRBD2 (6 bases). Germline V gene lookup returns CDR1 MGHRA and CDR2 YSYEKL. The CDR3 spans 17 residues. The V gene lost 4 bases and the J gene lost 10 bases, with 26 bases spanning the gap. The CDR3 sequence: CASSRTGPTWVGGEQFF. The CDR3 DNA reads TGCGCCAGCAGCCGAACCGGGCCCACTTGGGTAGGAGGGGAGCAGTTCTTC.

The genes are TRBV5-4 and TRBJ1-2; D not certain. The ends were cut back, 0 bases at V and 2 bases at J, with 11 bases in the middle. This CDR3 comprises 15 residues. Germline CDR1 and CDR2: SGHNT and YYREEE (reference sequence). CDR3 amino acids: CASSLGEISNYGYTF. The CDR3 DNA follows: TGTGCCAGCAGCTTGGGAGAAATCTCAAACTATGGCTACACCTTC.

This chain connects TRBV28 to TRBJ2-4, with D maybe TRBD1 (5 bases). There are 13 residues in the CDR3. Germline CDR1 reads MDHEN; CDR2 reads SYDVKM. The V end lost 4 bases, the J end lost 15 bases, and 19 bases lay between the germline ends. The CDR3 sequence: CASSSGQYARGYF. The CDR3 DNA follows: TGTGCCAGCAGTTCCGGACAATACGCGAGAGGGTACTTC.

The CDR3 DNA reads as TGCGCCAGCAGCCTGCTTGGGACAGGAAACACCGGGGAGCTGTTTTTT. It is translated as CASSLLGTGNTGELFF. The rearrangement uses TRBV5-1 and TRBJ2-2; TRBD1 agrees at 8 bases. The CDR3 is 16 residues long. Germline loops: CDR1 SGHRS, CDR2 YFSETQ. V lost 4 bases to trimming and J lost 2 bases; unmatched junction nucleotides: 7.

The J gene is TRBJ1-3, the V gene TRBV7-9; D call uncertain. The germline V gene has CDR1 SEHNR and CDR2 FQNEAQ (reference sequence). Trimming removed 5 bases from V and 11 bases from J, with 13 bases in between. The CDR3 runs 12 residues. The CDR3 loop is CASSPSWHAIYF. Here the CDR3 DNA reads TGTGCCAGCAGCCCCTCCTGGCACGCCATATATTTT.

V is TRBV7-8 and J is TRBJ1-2; TRBD1 matches at 9 bases. J was trimmed by 3 bases and V by 4 bases; bases with no gene match: 6. This CDR3 contains 15 residues. Germline V gene lookup returns CDR1 SGHVS and CDR2 FQNEAQ. CDR3 coding DNA: TGTGCCAGCAGCTCCCGGACAGGGGAACACTATGGCTACACCTTC. It encodes CASSSRTGEHYGYTF.

About this clone itself: One end of the junction fails to match germline, which may point to a read error. Distinct nucleotide sequences in the sample also encode this CDR3. This chain links TRBV28 with TRBJ1-1; D unclear. The CDR3 length is 12 residues. Germline-derived CDR1 and CDR2 are MDHEN and SYDVKM. The CDR3 DNA sequence: TGTGCCAGCAGTGTCCCGAGGCATGAAGCCTTCTTT. As protein: CASSVPRHEAFF.

This chain joins TRBV25-1 and TRBJ2-4; no reliable D call. CDR1 and CDR2 (germline): MGHDK, SYGVNS. The CDR3 totals 13 residues. V was shortened by 2 bases and J by 12 bases, with 14 bases between the two germline ends. CDR3 in DNA: TGTGCCAGCAGTGAAGCCGCAGGAAGATCTCAGTACTTC. Its protein is CASSEAAGRSQYF.

This chain links TRBV30 with TRBJ2-7; 9 bases agree with TRBD1. Germline V lookup: CDR1 GTSNPN, CDR2 SVGIG (reference sequence). The CDR3 covers 15 residues. J was trimmed by 2 bases and V by 4 bases; bases with no gene match: 9. The DNA for the CDR3 is TGTGCCTGGACATCTAAAGGGACAGGGACCTACGAGCAGTACTTC. Translating it yields CAWTSKGTGTYEQYF.

This chain uses TRBV5-5 with TRBJ2-7, with TRBD1 as a possible D gene (5 bases). This CDR3 spans 16 amino acids. V was trimmed by 4 bases and J by 3 bases, leaving 20 bases between them. CDR1 is SGHKS and CDR2 is YYEKEE in the germline V gene (reference sequence). This CDR3 is CASSLTATVIYYEQYF. For the CDR3, the DNA is TGTGCCAGCAGCCTCACCGCGACAGTTATTTACTACGAGCAGTACTTC.

The chain joins TRBV7-9 to TRBJ2-7, with D possibly TRBD2 on 7 matching bases. Germline V CDR1 and CDR2: SEHNR, FQNEAQ (reference sequence). Trimming stripped 5 bases from V and 3 bases from J, with 17 bases between. The CDR3 has 15 residues. Written as DNA, the CDR3 is TGTGCCAGCAGCCCTCCTCAGGGGAGGGACTACGAGCAGTACTTC. As protein: CASSPPQGRDYEQYF.

This clone was detected once. The chain joins TRBV6-1 to TRBJ2-1; D is uncertain. CDR3 length: 14 amino acids. Trimming took 3 bases from V and 8 from J, leaving 14 bases between them. Germline-derived CDR1 and CDR2 are MNHNS and SASEGT. CDR3 residues: CASSDWPMAYEQFF. The CDR3, as DNA: TGTGCCAGCAGTGATTGGCCTATGGCTTATGAGCAGTTCTTC.

The genes are TRBV11-2 and TRBJ2-3; D is unclear. The CDR3 extends over 13 amino acids. Trimming took 1 base from V and 4 from J, leaving 6 bases between them. Germline V lookup: CDR1 SGHAT, CDR2 FQNNGV. The CDR3 bases are TGTGCCAGCAGCTTAGGAGGCGCAGATACGCAGTATTTT. This codes for CASSLGGADTQYF.

About this clone itself: The sample contains more than one DNA sequence encoding this CDR3. V usage is TRBV27 and J usage is TRBJ2-2, with D unclear. Germline V gene lookup returns CDR1 MNHEY and CDR2 SMNVEV (reference sequence). The V end was cut by 0 bases, the J end by 4 bases, with 3 bases between. This CDR3 has 13 amino acids. As DNA, the CDR3 is TGTGCCAGCAGTTTATCTGGCACCGGGGAGCTGTTTTTT. Its protein product is CASSLSGTGELFF.

This clone was found a few times. The gene calls are TRBV28 and TRBJ1-2; D remains unclear. Germline CDR1 and CDR2: MDHEN and SYDVKM. Trimming left V 5 bases short and J 2 bases short, with 9 bases between. CDR3 length equals 13 residues. CDR3 in DNA: TGTGCCAGCAGTGTATCGGGGAACTATGGCTACACCTTC. Translating it yields CASSVSGNYGYTF.

On this clone: In the same sample, other DNA sequences code for this CDR3. V and J are TRBV18 and TRBJ1-3; D is undetermined. CDR1 and CDR2 (germline): KGHSH, LQKENI. This CDR3 is 12 amino acids long. V was trimmed by 3 bases and J by 3 bases, leaving 3 bases between them. The CDR3 coding sequence is TGTGCCAGCTCACCCGATGGAAACACCATATATTTT. It is translated as CASSPDGNTIYF. Full variable domain (missing parts from reference TRBV18 and TRBJ1-3): NAGVMQNPRHLVRRRGQEARLRCSPMKGHSHVYWYRQLPEEGLKFMVYLQKENIIDESGMPKERFSAEFPKEGPSILRIQQVVRGDSAAYFCASSPDGNTIYFGEGSWLTVV.

The V call is TRBV27, the J call TRBJ1-1, with TRBD1 as a possible D gene (5 bases). The CDR3 is made up of 14 amino acids. V was cut by 5 bases and J by 4 bases, with 14 bases left in between. In germline, CDR1 is MNHEY, CDR2 SMNVEV (reference sequence). CDR3 amino acids: CASSPDRWGTEAFF. The DNA for the CDR3 is TGTGCCAGCAGTCCCGACAGATGGGGCACTGAAGCTTTCTTT.

J is TRBJ2-2 and V is TRBV28, with TRBD1 matching over 9 bases. Germline lookup yields CDR1 MDHEN and CDR2 SYDVKM. This CDR3 contains 19 residues. The trim removed 1 base at V and 4 bases at J, leaving 13 bases unmatched. The DNA for the CDR3 is TGTGCCAGCAGTTTATTAGGGTTGTGGGGACAGGGCCGCACCGGGGAGCTGTTTTTT. Protein sequence: CASSLLGLWGQGRTGELFF.

V gene TRBV20-1 combines with J gene TRBJ2-7; D assignment may be TRBD1 or TRBD2 (5 bases each). The CDR3 length is 11 residues. The V and J ends lost 5 bases and 7 bases respectively, with 12 bases between them. CDR1 is DFQATT and CDR2 is SNEGSKA in the germline V gene (reference sequence). The CDR3 DNA is TGCAGTGCTCGCCGGGACCCTGAGCAGTACTTC. It specifies CSARRDPEQYF.

Note on this clone: The sample holds other DNA sequences that translate to the same CDR3. The gene calls are TRBV28 and TRBJ1-4; a possible D gene is TRBD1 (5 bases). The CDR3 is made up of 13 amino acids. V lost 3 bases, J lost 7 bases, and 9 bases lay in between. Germline-derived CDR1 and CDR2 are MDHEN and SYDVKM. The CDR3 region has the DNA TGTGCCAGCAGTTTTGGGGGAGGTGAAAAACTGTTTTTT. Encoded protein: CASSFGGGEKLFF.

The V gene is TRBV5-1, the J gene TRBJ1-3; tentative D call: TRBD1 (5 bases). Germline V lookup: CDR1 SGHRS, CDR2 YFSETQ. The CDR3 runs to 16 residues. V lost 0 bases and J 0 bases, leaving 10 bases between the germline ends. This CDR3 is CASSLEGPVSGNTIYF. The CDR3 bases are TGCGCCAGCAGCTTGGAGGGGCCAGTCTCTGGAAACACCATATATTTT.

The rearrangement uses TRBV6-6 and TRBJ1-2; TRBD1 agrees at 7 bases. Germline V CDR1 and CDR2: MNHNY, SVGAGI (reference sequence). Trimming cost V 5 bases and J 3 bases; bases outside gene matches: 9. This CDR3 has 15 amino acids. CDR3 in amino acids: CASSPRQGVYYGYTF. In DNA form, the CDR3 reads TGTGCCAGCAGTCCCCGACAGGGAGTTTACTATGGCTACACCTTC.